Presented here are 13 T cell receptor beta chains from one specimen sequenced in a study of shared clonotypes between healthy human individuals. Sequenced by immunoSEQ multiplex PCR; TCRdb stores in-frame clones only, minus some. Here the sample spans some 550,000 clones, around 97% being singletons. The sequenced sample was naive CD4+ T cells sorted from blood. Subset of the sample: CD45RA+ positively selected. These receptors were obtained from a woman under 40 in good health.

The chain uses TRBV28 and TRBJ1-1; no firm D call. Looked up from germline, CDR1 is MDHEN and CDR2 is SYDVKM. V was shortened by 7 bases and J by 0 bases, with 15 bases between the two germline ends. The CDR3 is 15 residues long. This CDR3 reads CASKSPAPMNTEAFF. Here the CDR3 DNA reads TGTGCCAGCAAGAGTCCGGCCCCGATGAACACTGAAGCTTTCTTT.

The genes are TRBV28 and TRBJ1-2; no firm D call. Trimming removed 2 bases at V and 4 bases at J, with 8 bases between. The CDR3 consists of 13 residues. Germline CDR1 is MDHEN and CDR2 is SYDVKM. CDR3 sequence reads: CASSLRTVYGYTF. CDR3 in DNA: TGTGCCAGCAGTTTAAGGACCGTCTATGGCTACACCTTC.

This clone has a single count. The CDR3 is CASRNDRFFLSGANVLTF. CDR3 DNA sequence: TGTGCCAGCAGAAACGACAGGTTCTTCCTCTCTGGGGCCAACGTCCTGACTTTC. This chain joins TRBV28 and TRBJ2-6, with D perhaps TRBD1 (6 bases). Germline CDR1 and CDR2: MDHEN and SYDVKM. This CDR3 has 18 amino acids. V shed 6 bases and J shed 0 bases, with 18 bases lying between them. Full variable domain (outside the CDR3, taken from reference TRBV28 and TRBJ2-6): DVKVTQSSRYLVKRTGEKVFLECVQDMDHENMFWYRQDPGLGLRLIYFSYDVKMKEKGDIPEGYSVSREKKERFSLILESASTNQTSMYLCASRNDRFFLSGANVLTFGAGSRLTVL.

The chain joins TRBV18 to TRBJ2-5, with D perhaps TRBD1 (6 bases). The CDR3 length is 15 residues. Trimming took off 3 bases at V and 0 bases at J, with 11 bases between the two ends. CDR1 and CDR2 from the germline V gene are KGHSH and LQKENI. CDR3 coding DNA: TGTGCCAGCTCACCCGGGACACGCCACCAAGAGACCCAGTACTTC. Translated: CASSPGTRHQETQYF.

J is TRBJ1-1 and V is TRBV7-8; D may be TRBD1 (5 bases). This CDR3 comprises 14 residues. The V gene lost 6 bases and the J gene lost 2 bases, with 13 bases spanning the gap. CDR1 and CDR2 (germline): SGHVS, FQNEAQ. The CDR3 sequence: CASRGRGNNTEAFF. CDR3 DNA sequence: TGTGCCAGCAGGGGTAGGGGAAATAACACTGAAGCTTTCTTT.

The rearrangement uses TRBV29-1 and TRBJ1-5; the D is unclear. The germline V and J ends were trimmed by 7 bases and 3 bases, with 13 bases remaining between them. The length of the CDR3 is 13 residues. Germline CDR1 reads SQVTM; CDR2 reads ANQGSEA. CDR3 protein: CSATLEFNQPQHF. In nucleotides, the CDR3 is TGCAGCGCCACCTTGGAATTCAATCAGCCCCAGCATTTT.

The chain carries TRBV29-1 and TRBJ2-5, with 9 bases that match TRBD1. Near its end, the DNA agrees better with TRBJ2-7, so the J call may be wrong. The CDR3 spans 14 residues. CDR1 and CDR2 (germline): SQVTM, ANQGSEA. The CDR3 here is CSVGGTGRSYEQYF. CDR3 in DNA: TGCAGCGTTGGAGGGACAGGGCGAAGCTACGAGCAGTACTTC.

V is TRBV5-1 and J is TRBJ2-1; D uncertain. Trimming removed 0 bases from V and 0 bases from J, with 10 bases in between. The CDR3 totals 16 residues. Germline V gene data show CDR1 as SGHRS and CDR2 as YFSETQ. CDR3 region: CASSLDGRSSYNEQFF. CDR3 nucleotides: TGCGCCAGCAGCTTGGACGGCAGGAGCTCCTACAATGAGCAGTTCTTC.

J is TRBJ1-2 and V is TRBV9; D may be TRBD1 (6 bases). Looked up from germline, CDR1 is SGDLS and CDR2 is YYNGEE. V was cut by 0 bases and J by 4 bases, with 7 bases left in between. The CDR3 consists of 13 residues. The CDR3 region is CASSVVDSYGYTF. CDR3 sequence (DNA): TGTGCCAGCAGCGTAGTGGACAGCTATGGCTACACCTTC.

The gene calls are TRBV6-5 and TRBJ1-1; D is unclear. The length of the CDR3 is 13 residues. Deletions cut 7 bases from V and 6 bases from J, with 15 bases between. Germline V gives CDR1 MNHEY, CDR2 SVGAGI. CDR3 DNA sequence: TGTGCCAGCACCCCGAAAGGCCTCGCTGAAGCTTTCTTT. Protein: CASTPKGLAEAFF.

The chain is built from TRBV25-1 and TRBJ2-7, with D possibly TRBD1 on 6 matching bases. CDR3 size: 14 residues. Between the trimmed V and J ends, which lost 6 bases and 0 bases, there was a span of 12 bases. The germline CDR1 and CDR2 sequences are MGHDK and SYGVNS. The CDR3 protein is CASSLQGISYEQYF. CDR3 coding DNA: TGTGCCAGCAGCCTACAGGGAATCTCCTACGAGCAGTACTTC.

The CDR3 DNA sequence: TGTGCCAGCAGCTTTAAGGGACTAGCGGAGGGAGATACGCAGTATTTT. As protein: CASSFKGLAEGDTQYF. The chain employs TRBV5-4 and TRBJ2-3; 11 nucleotides line up with TRBD2. CDR3 length: 16 residues. V lost 2 bases, J lost 5 bases, and 7 bases stayed unmatched. From germline, CDR1 is SGHNT and CDR2 YYREEE (reference sequence).

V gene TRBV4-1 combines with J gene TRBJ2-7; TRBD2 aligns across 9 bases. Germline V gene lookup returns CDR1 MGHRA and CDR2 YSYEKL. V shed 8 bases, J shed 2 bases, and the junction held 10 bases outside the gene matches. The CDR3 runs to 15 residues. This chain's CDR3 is CASGGPAGGTYEQYF. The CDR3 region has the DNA TGCGCCAGCGGGGGGCCAGCGGGAGGAACCTACGAGCAGTACTTC.